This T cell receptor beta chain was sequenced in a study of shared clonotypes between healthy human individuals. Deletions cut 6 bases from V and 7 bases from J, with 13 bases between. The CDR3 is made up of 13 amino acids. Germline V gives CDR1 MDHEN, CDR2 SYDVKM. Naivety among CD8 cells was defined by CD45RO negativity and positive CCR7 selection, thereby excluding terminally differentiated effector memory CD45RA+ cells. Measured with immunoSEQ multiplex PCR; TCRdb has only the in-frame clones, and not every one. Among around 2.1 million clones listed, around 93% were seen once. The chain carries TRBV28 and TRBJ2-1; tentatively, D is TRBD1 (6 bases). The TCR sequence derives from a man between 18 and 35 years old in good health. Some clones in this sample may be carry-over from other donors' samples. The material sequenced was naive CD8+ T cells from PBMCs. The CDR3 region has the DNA TGTGCCAGCAGATCACAGGGTTGGAATGAGCAGTTCTTC. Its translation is CASRSQGWNEQFF.